The clone carrying this T cell receptor beta chain was counted many times. The ends lost 2 bases at V and 0 bases at J; junction bases unmatched: 4. The germline CDR1 and CDR2 sequences are MGHRA and YSYEKL. The length of the CDR3 is 17 residues. The time point here: blood at routine non-recurrence follow-up after resection. Material for sequencing was whole RNA from tumor, nontumor lung or frozen PBMC, left unsorted. This sample is part of a study of spatial heterogeneity in lung cancer. TCRdb re-derived calls from the 5' RACE reads in MiXCR, one entry per CDR3 protein. The data contain fewer than 55,000 distinct CDR3 sequences, under 8% of them singletons.

This sequence was found in a female donor with early-stage non-small cell lung cancer. Here the sequenced sample was PBMCs, taken at follow-up. The chain is built from TRBV4-1 and TRBJ2-6, with 7 bases identical to TRBD2. This chain's CDR3 is CASSQKAGPSGANVLTF. The DNA of the CDR3 is TGCGCCAGCAGCCAAAAAGCGGGACCCTCTGGGGCCAACGTCCTGACTTTC.